A selection of T cell receptor beta chains follows, all from one sample in a study of identical twins. TCRdb re-analysed the 5' RACE reads in MiXCR, keeping a single row per CDR3 protein. The table has under 1 million distinct CDR3 sequences, around 12% seen once; the top ten hold 1.5% to 2%. The same data also went into a second study, on yellow fever vaccine responses in identical twins.

Sequenced sample: PBMCs. These TCRs come from a woman aged 18-35 years in good health. Each CDR3 is given with its conserved first and last residue. A D gene is named only where the DNA matches it firmly. The size of a clone is reported for some rows only, either as once, few or many, or as a class for expanded clones.

v_call,j_call,d_call,clone_size,cdr3_aa,cdr3_nt
TRBV5-6,TRBJ2-2,.,.,CASSLEREITGELFF,TGTGCCAGCAGCTTGGAGCGTGAGATTACCGGGGAGCTGTTTTTT
TRBV10-2,TRBJ2-2,.,.,CASSDHVIGGRTGELFF,TGCGCCAGCAGTGACCACGTGATTGGTGGACGGACCGGCGAGCTGTTTTTT
TRBV3-1,TRBJ2-4,.,.,CASSRVPDIQYF,TGTGCCAGCAGCCGGGTGCCGGACATTCAGTACTTC
TRBV15,TRBJ2-1,.,.,CATSRSGKNIPDTAYNEQFF,TGTGCCACCAGCAGAAGTGGGAAGAACATTCCGGATACGGCTTACAATGAGCAGTTCTTC
TRBV18,TRBJ1-5,.,many,CASSPGDSNQPQHF,TGTGCCAGCTCACCGGGAGATAGCAATCAGCCCCAGCATTTT
TRBV7-9,TRBJ1-6,TRBD1,few,CASSSQGRVGRSPLHF,TGTGCCAGCAGCTCACAGGGGAGGGTTGGGAGATCACCCCTCCACTTT
TRBV7-9,TRBJ2-5,.,few,CASSPWTQNRRQETQYF,TGTGCCAGCAGCCCCTGGACTCAAAATCGCCGACAAGAGACCCAGTACTTC
TRBV20-1,TRBJ2-1,.,.,CSARDRREQFF,TGCAGTGCTAGAGATAGACGGGAGCAGTTCTTC
TRBV27,TRBJ2-3,TRBD2,.,CASSLVETSGTDTQYF,TGTGCCAGCAGTTTAGTAGAGACTAGCGGCACAGATACGCAGTATTTT
TRBV20-1,TRBJ1-5,TRBD1,.,CSAARGTDNQPQHF,TGCAGTGCTGCGCGGGGGACAGACAATCAGCCCCAGCATTTT
TRBV3-1,TRBJ2-1,TRBD2,few,CASSQDSRLAAYNEQFF,TGTGCCAGCAGCCAAGATTCCCGGCTAGCGGCCTACAATGAGCAGTTCTTC
TRBV12-3/TRBV12-4,TRBJ1-5,TRBD1,.,CASSVGTGSQPQHF,TGTGCCAGCAGTGTCGGGACAGGGTCTCAGCCCCAGCATTTT
TRBV10-3,TRBJ2-2,TRBD2,.,CAIGSSGGAVNTGELFF,TGTGCCATCGGTTCTAGCGGGGGGGCGGTGAACACCGGGGAGCTGTTTTTT
TRBV5-4,TRBJ1-2,.,many,CASSLEGLTGYTF,TGTGCCAGCAGCTTGGAGGGTCTGACCGGCTACACCTTC
TRBV12-3/TRBV12-4,TRBJ1-1,.,few,CASSYTGRRLNTEAFF,TGTGCCAGCAGCTACACGGGGCGACGCTTGAACACTGAAGCTTTCTTT
TRBV5-1,TRBJ1-6,TRBD1,.,CASSPLQGASSYNSPLHF,TGCGCCAGCAGCCCGCTACAGGGGGCGAGCTCCTATAATTCACCCCTCCACTTT
TRBV4-2,TRBJ2-1,.,few,CASSRVYSYNEQFF,TGTGCCAGCAGCCGGGTATACTCCTACAATGAGCAGTTCTTC
TRBV6-5,TRBJ2-5,.,many,CASSYGRGVETQYF,TGTGCCAGCAGTTATGGCAGGGGGGTCGAGACCCAGTACTTC
TRBV20-1,TRBJ2-5,TRBD2,.,CSAREGTSAQETQYF,TGCAGTGCTAGAGAAGGGACTAGCGCCCAAGAGACCCAGTACTTC
TRBV14,TRBJ2-2,TRBD1,few,CASSSGTGGHHLNTGELFF,TGTGCCAGCAGCTCCGGGACAGGGGGCCATCACTTGAACACCGGGGAGCTGTTTTTT
TRBV25-1,TRBJ2-5,.,.,CASTGTQETQYF,TGTGCCAGCACAGGCACACAAGAGACCCAGTACTTC
TRBV6-1,TRBJ2-3,TRBD2,.,CASRSSGGGADTQYF,TGTGCCAGCAGGTCCAGCGGGGGGGGTGCAGATACGCAGTATTTT
TRBV7-8,TRBJ1-1,.,few,CASSPRDGTNTEAFF,TGTGCCAGCAGTCCCCGGGACGGGACGAACACTGAAGCTTTCTTT
TRBV11-2,TRBJ1-3,TRBD1,.,CASSLNWGQGVVAGNTIYF,TGTGCCAGCAGCTTAAACTGGGGACAGGGTGTAGTGGCTGGAAACACCATATATTTT
TRBV5-1,TRBJ2-5,.,many,CASSSGTPRETQYF,TGCGCCAGCAGTTCCGGGACGCCGAGAGAGACCCAGTACTTC
TRBV6-5,TRBJ1-1,TRBD1,many,CASSYSTGGGTEAFF,TGTGCCAGCAGTTACTCAACAGGGGGAGGAACTGAAGCTTTCTTT
TRBV20-1,TRBJ1-4,.,few,CSARVGEWDEKLFF,TGCAGTGCTAGAGTAGGGGAATGGGATGAAAAACTGTTTTTT
TRBV11-2,TRBJ2-2,.,few,CASEIRVGFSGTGELFF,TGTGCCAGCGAAATTAGGGTTGGGTTTTCGGGCACCGGGGAGCTGTTTTTT
TRBV6-5,TRBJ2-5,.,many,CASSYNGQQETQYF,TGTGCCAGCAGTTACAACGGACAGCAAGAGACCCAGTACTTC
TRBV20-1,TRBJ2-3,.,many,CSARDIGATDTQYF,TGCAGTGCTAGAGATATAGGGGCCACAGATACGCAGTATTTT
TRBV29-1,TRBJ2-1,TRBD2,.,CSVPSGTSSYNEQFF,TGCAGCGTTCCCTCCGGGACTAGCAGCTACAATGAGCAGTTCTTC
TRBV19,TRBJ1-2,.,.,CASSIDLPGTPDF,TGTGCCAGTAGTATAGACCTTCCCGGGACACCAGACTTC
TRBV18,TRBJ1-1,TRBD1,.,CASSPPTGTGANTEAFF,TGTGCCAGCTCACCCCCGACAGGGACAGGGGCAAACACTGAAGCTTTCTTT
TRBV5-1,TRBJ2-6,.,few,CASSSTGSPTGANVLTF,TGCGCCAGCAGCTCAACAGGGTCGCCAACTGGGGCCAACGTCCTGACTTTC
TRBV25-1,TRBJ2-7,TRBD2,.,CASSGVATSEDEQYF,TGTGCCAGCAGTGGAGTCGCGACTAGCGAGGACGAGCAGTACTTC
TRBV24-1,TRBJ1-1,.,.,CATSGGPNTEAFF,TGTGCCACCAGTGGGGGGCCGAACACTGAAGCTTTCTTT
TRBV7-9,TRBJ2-2,.,.,CASSLVQVNTGELFF,TGTGCCAGCAGCTTGGTCCAGGTGAACACCGGGGAGCTGTTTTTT
TRBV5-1,TRBJ2-5,TRBD1,few,CASSIGQGGVQETQYF,TGCGCCAGCAGCATCGGACAGGGGGGCGTACAAGAGACCCAGTACTTC
TRBV3-1,TRBJ2-3,TRBD2,many,CASSLSGGGTDTQYF,TGTGCCAGCAGCCTTAGCGGGGGTGGCACAGATACGCAGTATTTT
TRBV6-1,TRBJ2-2,TRBD2,.,CASSEATLAGGTGELFF,TGTGCCAGCAGTGAAGCAACTCTAGCGGGGGGCACCGGGGAGCTGTTTTTT
TRBV20-1,TRBJ2-1,.,.,CSARDGYEQFF,TGCAGTGCTAGAGATGGGTATGAGCAGTTCTTC
TRBV15,TRBJ1-5,.,.,CATSRDSGDAPQHF,TGTGCCACCAGCAGAGATAGTGGGGACGCGCCCCAGCATTTT
TRBV18,TRBJ2-1,TRBD2,few,CASSPQEIAGKFF,TGTGCCAGCTCACCACAAGAAATAGCGGGAAAGTTCTTC